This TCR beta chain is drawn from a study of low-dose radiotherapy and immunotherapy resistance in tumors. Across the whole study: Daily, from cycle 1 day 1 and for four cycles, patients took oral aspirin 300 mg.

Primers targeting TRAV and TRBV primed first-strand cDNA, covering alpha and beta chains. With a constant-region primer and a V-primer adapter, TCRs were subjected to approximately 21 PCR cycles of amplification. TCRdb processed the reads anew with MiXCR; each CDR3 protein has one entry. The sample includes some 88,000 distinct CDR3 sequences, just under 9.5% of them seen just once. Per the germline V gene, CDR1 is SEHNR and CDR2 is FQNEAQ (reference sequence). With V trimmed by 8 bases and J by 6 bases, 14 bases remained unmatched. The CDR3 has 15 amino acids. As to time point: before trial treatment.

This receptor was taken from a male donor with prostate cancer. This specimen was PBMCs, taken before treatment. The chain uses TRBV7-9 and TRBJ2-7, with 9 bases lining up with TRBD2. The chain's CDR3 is CASVGPAGGLGEQYF. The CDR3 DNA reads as TGTGCCAGCGTCGGCCCGGCGGGAGGGCTTGGCGAGCAGTACTTC. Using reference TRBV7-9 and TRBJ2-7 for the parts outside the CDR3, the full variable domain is DTGVSQNPRHKITKRGQNVTFRCDPISEHNRLYWYRQTLGQGPEFLTYFQNEAQLEKSRLLSDRFSAERPKGSFSTLEIQRTEQGDSAMYLCASVGPAGGLGEQYFGPGTRLTVT.